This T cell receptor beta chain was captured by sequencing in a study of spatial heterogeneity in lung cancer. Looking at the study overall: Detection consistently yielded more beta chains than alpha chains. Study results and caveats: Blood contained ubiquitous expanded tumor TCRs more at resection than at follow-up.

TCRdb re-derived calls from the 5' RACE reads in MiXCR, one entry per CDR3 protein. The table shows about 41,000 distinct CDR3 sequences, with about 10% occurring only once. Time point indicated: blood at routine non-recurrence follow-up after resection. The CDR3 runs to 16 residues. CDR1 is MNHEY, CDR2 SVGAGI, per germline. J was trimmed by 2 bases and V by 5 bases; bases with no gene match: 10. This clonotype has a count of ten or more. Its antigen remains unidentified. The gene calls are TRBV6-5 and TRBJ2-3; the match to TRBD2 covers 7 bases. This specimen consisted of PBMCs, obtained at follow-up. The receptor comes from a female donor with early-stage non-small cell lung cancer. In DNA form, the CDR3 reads TGTGCCAGCAGTCGACCGGGAGGACTGATCACAGATACGCAGTATTTT. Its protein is CASSRPGGLITDTQYF.